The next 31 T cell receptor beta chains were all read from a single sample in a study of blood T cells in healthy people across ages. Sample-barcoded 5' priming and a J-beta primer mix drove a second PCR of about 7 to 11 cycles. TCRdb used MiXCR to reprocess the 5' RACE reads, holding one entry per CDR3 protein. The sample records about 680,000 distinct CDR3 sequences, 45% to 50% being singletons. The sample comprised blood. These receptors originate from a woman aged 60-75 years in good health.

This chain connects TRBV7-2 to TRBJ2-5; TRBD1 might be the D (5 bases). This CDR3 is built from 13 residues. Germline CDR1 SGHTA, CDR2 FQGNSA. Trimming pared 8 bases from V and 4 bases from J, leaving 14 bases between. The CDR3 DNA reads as TGTGCCAGCGGCAGGGAAACGGGAGAGACCCAGTACTTC. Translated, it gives CASGRETGETQYF.

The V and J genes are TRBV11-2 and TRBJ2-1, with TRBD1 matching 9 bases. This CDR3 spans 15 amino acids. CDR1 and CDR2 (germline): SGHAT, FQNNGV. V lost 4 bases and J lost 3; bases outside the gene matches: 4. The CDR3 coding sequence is TGTGCCAGCAGCTCACAGGGGGCCGGCTACAATGAGCAGTTCTTC. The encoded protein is CASSSQGAGYNEQFF. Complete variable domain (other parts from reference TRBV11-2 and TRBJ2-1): EAGVAQSPRYKIIEKRQSVAFWCNPISGHATLYWYQQILGQGPKLLIQFQNNGVVDDSQLPKDRFSAERLKGVDSTLKIQPAKLEDSAVYLCASSSQGAGYNEQFFGPGTRLTVL.

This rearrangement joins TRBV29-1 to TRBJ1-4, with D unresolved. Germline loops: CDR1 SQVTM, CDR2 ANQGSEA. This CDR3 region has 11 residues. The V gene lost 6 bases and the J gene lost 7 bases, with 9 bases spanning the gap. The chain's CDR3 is CSVTTPEKLFF. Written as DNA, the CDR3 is TGCAGCGTGACGACTCCTGAAAAACTGTTTTTT.

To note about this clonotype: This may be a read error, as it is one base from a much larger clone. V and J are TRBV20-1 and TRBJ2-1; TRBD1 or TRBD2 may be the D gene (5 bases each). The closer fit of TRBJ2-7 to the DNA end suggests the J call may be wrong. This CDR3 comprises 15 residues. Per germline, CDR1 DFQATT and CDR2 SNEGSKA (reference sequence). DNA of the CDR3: TGCAGTGCTACTAGTGCAGGGAGCTCCTACAATGAGCAGTACTTC. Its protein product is CSATSAGSSYNEQYF.

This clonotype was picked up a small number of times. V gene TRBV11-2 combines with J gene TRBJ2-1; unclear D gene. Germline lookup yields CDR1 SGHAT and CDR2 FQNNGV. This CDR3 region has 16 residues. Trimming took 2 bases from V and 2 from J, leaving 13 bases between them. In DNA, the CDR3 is TGTGCCAGCAGCTTACAGATTACAACCACCTACAATGAGCAGTTCTTC. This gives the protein CASSLQITTTYNEQFF.

In DNA, the CDR3 is TGTGCCACCAGTGATTCCCTCACAGGTGATGAGCAGTTCTTC. The encoded protein is CATSDSLTGDEQFF. The V and J genes are TRBV24-1 and TRBJ2-1; a possible D gene is TRBD1 (5 bases). The CDR3 has 14 amino acids. V was pared by 2 bases and J by 8 bases, with 12 bases between. In germline, CDR1 is KGHDR, CDR2 SFDVKD.

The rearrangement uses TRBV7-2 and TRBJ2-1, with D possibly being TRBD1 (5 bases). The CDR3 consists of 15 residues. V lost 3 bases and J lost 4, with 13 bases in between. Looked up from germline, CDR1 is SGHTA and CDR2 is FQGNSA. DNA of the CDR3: TGTGCCAGCAGCTTGACAGTCCCTTCGTACAATGAGCAGTTCTTC. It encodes CASSLTVPSYNEQFF.

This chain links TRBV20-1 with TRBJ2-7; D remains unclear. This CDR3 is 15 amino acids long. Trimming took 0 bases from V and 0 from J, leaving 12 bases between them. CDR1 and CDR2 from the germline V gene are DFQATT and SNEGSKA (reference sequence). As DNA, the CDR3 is TGCAGTGCTAGAGATCAACGGACGGCCTCCTACGAGCAGTACTTC. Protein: CSARDQRTASYEQYF.

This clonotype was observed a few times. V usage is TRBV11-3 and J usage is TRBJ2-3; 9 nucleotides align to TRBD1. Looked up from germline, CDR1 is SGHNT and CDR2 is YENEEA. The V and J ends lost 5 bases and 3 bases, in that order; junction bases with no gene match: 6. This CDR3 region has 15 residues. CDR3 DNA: TGTGCCAGCAGCCGTAGACAGGGGGGAACAGATACGCAGTATTTT. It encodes CASSRRQGGTDTQYF.

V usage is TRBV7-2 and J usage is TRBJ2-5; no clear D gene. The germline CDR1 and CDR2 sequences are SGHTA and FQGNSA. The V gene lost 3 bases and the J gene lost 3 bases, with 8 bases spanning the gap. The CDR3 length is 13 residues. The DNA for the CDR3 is TGTGCCAGCAGCTTCTCACCGGAAGAGACCCAGTACTTC. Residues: CASSFSPEETQYF.

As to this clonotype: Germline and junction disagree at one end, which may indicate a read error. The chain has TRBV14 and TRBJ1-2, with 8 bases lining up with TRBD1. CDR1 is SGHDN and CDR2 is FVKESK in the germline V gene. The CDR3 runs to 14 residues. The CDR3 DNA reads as TGTTCCAGCAGCCGGACAGGGTGGTCTCGTGGCTACACCTTC. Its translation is CSSSRTGWSRGYTF.

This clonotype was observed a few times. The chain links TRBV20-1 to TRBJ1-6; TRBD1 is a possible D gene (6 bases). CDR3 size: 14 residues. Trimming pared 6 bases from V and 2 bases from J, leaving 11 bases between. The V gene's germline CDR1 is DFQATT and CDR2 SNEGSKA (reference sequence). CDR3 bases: TGCAGTGCGTTTGGACAGCCCTATAATTCACCCCTCCACTTT. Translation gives CSAFGQPYNSPLHF.

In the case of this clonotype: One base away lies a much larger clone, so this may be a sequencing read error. The DNA of the CDR3 is TGCAGTGCAAGGACTAGTGTTAATGAGCAGTACTTC. This translates into CSARTSVNEQYF. The rearrangement links TRBV20-1 to TRBJ2-7, with 7 positions matching TRBD2. The ends lost 6 bases at V and 7 bases at J; junction bases unmatched: 9. This CDR3 has 12 amino acids. Germline V lookup: CDR1 DFQATT, CDR2 SNEGSKA (reference sequence).

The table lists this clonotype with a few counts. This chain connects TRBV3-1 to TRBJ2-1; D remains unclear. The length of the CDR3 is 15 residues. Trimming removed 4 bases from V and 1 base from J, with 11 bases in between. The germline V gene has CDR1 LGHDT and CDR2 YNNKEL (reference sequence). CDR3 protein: CASSPALWSYNEQFF. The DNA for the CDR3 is TGTGCCAGCAGCCCTGCGTTGTGGTCCTACAATGAGCAGTTCTTC.

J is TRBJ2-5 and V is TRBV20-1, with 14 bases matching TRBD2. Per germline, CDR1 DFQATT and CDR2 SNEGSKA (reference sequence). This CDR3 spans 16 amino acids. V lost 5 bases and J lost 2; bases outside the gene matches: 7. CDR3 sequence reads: CSAPRLAGGAQETQYF. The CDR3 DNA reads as TGCAGTGCTCCCCGACTAGCGGGGGGGGCTCAAGAGACCCAGTACTTC.

CDR3: CAISGTSERLDTQYF. The CDR3 DNA reads as TGTGCCATCAGTGGGACTAGCGAGAGATTAGATACGCAGTATTTT. The chain recombines TRBV10-3 with TRBJ2-3; 9 bases agree with TRBD2. CDR3 length: 15 amino acids. Trimming at V came to 4 bases and at J to 5 bases, leaving 7 bases not matched to a gene. In germline, CDR1 is ENHRY, CDR2 SYGVKD.

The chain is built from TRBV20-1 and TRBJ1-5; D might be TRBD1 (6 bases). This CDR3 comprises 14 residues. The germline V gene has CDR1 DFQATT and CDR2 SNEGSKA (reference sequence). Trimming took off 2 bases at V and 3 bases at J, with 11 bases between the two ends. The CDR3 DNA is TGCAGTGCTAGAAAGGGGGACTACAATCAGCCCCAGCATTTT. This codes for CSARKGDYNQPQHF.

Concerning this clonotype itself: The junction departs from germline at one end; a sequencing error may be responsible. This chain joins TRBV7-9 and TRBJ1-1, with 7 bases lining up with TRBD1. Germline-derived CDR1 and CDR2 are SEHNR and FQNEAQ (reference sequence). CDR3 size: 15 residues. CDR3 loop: CACSLEQGRDTEAFF. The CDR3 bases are TGTGCCTGCAGCTTAGAACAGGGGAGGGACACTGAAGCTTTCTTT.

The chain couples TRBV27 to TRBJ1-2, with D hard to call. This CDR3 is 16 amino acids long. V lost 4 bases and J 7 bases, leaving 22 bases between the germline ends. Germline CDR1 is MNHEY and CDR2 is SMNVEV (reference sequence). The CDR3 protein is CASSSRTPAGLGGYTF. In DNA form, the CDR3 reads TGTGCCAGCAGTTCCAGGACCCCGGCGGGGTTGGGTGGCTACACCTTC.

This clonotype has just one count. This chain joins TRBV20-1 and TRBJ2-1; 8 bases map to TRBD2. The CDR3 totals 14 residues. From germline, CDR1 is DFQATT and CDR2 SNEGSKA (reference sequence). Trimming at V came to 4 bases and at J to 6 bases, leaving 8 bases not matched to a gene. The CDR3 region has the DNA TGCAGTGCTAAACTAGCGGTGACGCGCAATGAGCAGTTCTTC. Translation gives CSAKLAVTRNEQFF.

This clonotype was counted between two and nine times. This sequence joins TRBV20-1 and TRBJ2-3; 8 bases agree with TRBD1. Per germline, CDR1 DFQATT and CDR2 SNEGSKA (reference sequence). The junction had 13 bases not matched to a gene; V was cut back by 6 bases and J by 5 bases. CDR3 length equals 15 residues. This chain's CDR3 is CSARGGQGGGDTQYF. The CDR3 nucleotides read TGCAGTGCCAGGGGTGGACAGGGTGGAGGAGATACGCAGTATTTT.

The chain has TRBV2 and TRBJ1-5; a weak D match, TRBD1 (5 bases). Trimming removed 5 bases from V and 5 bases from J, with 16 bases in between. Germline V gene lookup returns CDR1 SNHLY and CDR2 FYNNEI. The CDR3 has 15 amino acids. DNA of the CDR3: TGTGCCAGCAGTTCGATCGGGGGGTATCATCAGCCCCAGCATTTT. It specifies CASSSIGGYHQPQHF.

The DNA of the CDR3 is TGTGCCACCCAACACGCGTCCAACTATGGCTACACCTTC. Its translation is CATQHASNYGYTF. This rearrangement joins TRBV24-1 to TRBJ1-2; the D is unclear. Per germline, CDR1 KGHDR and CDR2 SFDVKD. The V and J ends lost 9 bases and 2 bases respectively, with 12 bases between them. This CDR3 is built from 13 residues.

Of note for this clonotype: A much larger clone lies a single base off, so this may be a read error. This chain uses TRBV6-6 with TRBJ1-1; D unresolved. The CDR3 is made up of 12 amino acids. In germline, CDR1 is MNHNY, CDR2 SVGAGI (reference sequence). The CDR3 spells CVSSLWNTEAFF. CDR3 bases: TGTGTCAGCAGTCTATGGAACACTGAAGCTTTCTTT.

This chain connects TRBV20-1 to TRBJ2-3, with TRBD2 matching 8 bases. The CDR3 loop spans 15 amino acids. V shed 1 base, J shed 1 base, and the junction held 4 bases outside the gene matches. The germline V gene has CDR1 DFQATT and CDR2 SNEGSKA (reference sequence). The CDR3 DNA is TGCAGTGCTAGAGCCGGGAGGGCCGGCACAGATACGCAGTATTTT. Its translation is CSARAGRAGTDTQYF.

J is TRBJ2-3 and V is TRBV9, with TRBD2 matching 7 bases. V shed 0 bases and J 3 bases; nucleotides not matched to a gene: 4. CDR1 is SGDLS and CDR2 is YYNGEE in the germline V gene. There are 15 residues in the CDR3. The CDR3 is CASSVGGSGTDTQYF. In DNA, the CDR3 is TGTGCCAGCAGCGTAGGGGGTAGCGGGACAGATACGCAGTATTTT.

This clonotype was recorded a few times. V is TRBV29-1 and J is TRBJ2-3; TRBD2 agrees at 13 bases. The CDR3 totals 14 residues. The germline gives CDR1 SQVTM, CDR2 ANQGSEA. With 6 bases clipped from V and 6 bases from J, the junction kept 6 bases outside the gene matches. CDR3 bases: TGCAGCGTAACACTAGCGGGAGGGCCGGATACGCAGTATTTT. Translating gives CSVTLAGGPDTQYF.

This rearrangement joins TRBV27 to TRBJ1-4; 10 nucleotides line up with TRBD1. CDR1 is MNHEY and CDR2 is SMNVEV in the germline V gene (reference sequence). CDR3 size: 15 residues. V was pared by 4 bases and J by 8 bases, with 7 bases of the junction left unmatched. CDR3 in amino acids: CASSYRGTGVEKLFF. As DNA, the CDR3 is TGTGCCAGCAGTTACCGCGGGACAGGGGTGGAAAAACTGTTTTTT.

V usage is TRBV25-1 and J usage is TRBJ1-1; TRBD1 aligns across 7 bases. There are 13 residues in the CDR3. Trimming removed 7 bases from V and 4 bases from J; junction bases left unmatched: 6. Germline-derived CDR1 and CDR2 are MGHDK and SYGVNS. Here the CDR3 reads CASNTQGSTEAFF. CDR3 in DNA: TGTGCCAGCAATACACAGGGGAGCACTGAAGCTTTCTTT.

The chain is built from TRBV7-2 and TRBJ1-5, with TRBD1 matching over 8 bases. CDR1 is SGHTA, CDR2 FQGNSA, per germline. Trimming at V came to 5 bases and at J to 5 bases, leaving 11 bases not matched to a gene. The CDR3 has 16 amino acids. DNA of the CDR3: TGTGCCAGCAGCGACCGGACAGGACAGGGATATCAGCCCCAGCATTTT. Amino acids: CASSDRTGQGYQPQHF.

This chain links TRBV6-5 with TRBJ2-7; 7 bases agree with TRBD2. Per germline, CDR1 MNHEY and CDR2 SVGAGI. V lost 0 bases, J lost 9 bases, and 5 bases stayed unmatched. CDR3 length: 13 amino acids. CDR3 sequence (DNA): TGTGCCAGCAGTTACTCTACTAGCGCGTTGCAGTACTTC. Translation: CASSYSTSALQYF.